A selection of T cell receptor beta chains follows, all from one sample in a study of blood T cell repertoires in COVID-19. Method: immunoSEQ multiplex PCR; TCRdb's copy keeps in-frame clones and lacks some. The sample lists 130,000 or so clones; almost 85% were seen once. Specimen: peripheral blood. The source is a man aged 55-75 years with acute or convalescent COVID-19. The CDR3 runs from the conserved cysteine through the conserved F or W. D genes are given only for firm matches. For some rows the clone size is stated as once, few or many, or as a class when expanded; others skip it.

d_gene	v_gene	j_gene	abundance	CDR3aa	CDR3nt
TRBD2	TRBV19	TRBJ2-1	-	CASSPRGLARYNEQFF	TGTGCCAGTAGTCCTCGGGGACTAGCGAGATACAATGAGCAGTTCTTC
-	TRBV6-1	TRBJ1-4	-	CASSEARVGEKLFF	TGTGCCAGCAGTGAAGCGCGGGTAGGAGAAAAACTGTTTTTT
TRBD2	TRBV10-2	TRBJ2-2	-	CASSVGLAVNTGELFF	TGCGCCAGCAGTGTCGGGCTAGCGGTGAACACCGGGGAGCTGTTTTTT
-	TRBV30	TRBJ1-4	-	CAWTADSVDEKLFF	TGTGCCTGGACCGCGGACAGCGTCGATGAAAAACTGTTTTTT
TRBD2	TRBV12-5	TRBJ2-5	-	CASGLGTSGGQETQYF	TGTGCTAGTGGTTTGGGCACTAGCGGGGGACAAGAGACCCAGTACTTC
-	TRBV20-1	TRBJ1-3	-	CGLNWGNTIYF	TGCGGTCTCAACTGGGGAAACACCATATATTTT
-	TRBV30	TRBJ1-2	-	CAWSVRPGGAYGYTF	TGTGCCTGGAGTGTAAGGCCCGGAGGGGCTTATGGCTACACCTTC
TRBD1	TRBV27	TRBJ1-4	-	CASSSAGTGRAQGEKLFF	TGTGCCAGCAGTTCCGCCGGGACAGGGAGGGCGCAGGGTGAAAAACTGTTTTTT
-	TRBV7-9	TRBJ2-7	-	CASSSGQSIYEQYF	TGTGCCAGCAGCTCGGGACAATCTATCTACGAGCAGTACTTC
TRBD1	TRBV29-1	TRBJ2-7	-	CSVEGGQGGGEQYF	TGCAGCGTTGAAGGGGGACAGGGCGGTGGCGAGCAGTACTTC
-	TRBV7-2	TRBJ2-4	-	CASSLRAPAAKNIQYF	TGTGCCAGCAGCTTAAGAGCGCCAGCGGCCAAAAACATTCAGTACTTC
-	TRBV15	TRBJ1-4	-	CATSPRLVEKLFF	TGTGCCACCAGCCCGAGACTCGTTGAAAAACTGTTTTTT
TRBD2	TRBV9	TRBJ2-7	once	CASSVEPGLVSYEQYF	TGTGCCAGCAGCGTAGAGCCCGGACTAGTCTCCTACGAGCAGTACTTC
-	TRBV4-1	TRBJ1-3	-	CASSQDRRGASGNTIYF	TGCGCCAGCAGCCAAGATCGTCGCGGAGCGTCTGGAAACACCATATATTTT
-	TRBV19	TRBJ2-2	-	CAGGRRDANTGELFF	TGTGCCGGGGGTAGGCGGGACGCGAACACCGGGGAGCTGTTTTTT
-	TRBV7-7	TRBJ2-3	-	CASSLDRGTDTQYF	TGTGCCAGCAGCTTAGATCGGGGAACAGATACGCAGTATTTT
-	TRBV6-4	TRBJ1-1	-	CATVDSSRGTEAFF	TGTGCCACCGTAGACAGTTCCCGTGGCACTGAAGCTTTCTTT
-	TRBV19	TRBJ2-1	few	CASSSMKGGQYNEQFF	TGTGCCAGTAGCTCGATGAAAGGTGGACAGTACAATGAGCAGTTCTTC
-	TRBV13	TRBJ2-1	-	CASSAGTFYNEQFF	TGTGCCAGCAGCGCCGGGACTTTCTACAATGAGCAGTTCTTC
TRBD1	TRBV28	TRBJ2-7	-	CASSTMTGGRYEQYF	TGTGCCAGCAGCACTATGACAGGGGGCCGGTACGAGCAGTACTTC
-	TRBV6-5	TRBJ1-2	once	CASSPWAEGNGYTF	TGTGCCAGCAGCCCATGGGCGGAGGGGAATGGCTACACCTTC
TRBD1	TRBV6-5	TRBJ1-2	few	CASSTGQGDYGYTF	TGTGCCAGCAGTACTGGACAGGGGGACTATGGCTACACCTTC
-	TRBV6-4	TRBJ2-1	-	CASSVGENYNEQFF	TGTGCCAGCAGTGTGGGAGAAAACTACAATGAGCAGTTCTTC
-	TRBV5-8	TRBJ2-3	-	CASSVSGPTDTQYF	TGTGCCAGCAGCGTCTCCGGTCCCACAGATACGCAGTATTTT
-	TRBV12-3/TRBV12-4	TRBJ1-2	-	CASSLPESGYTF	TGTGCCAGCAGTTTACCGGAGAGCGGCTACACCTTC
TRBD2	TRBV6-1	TRBJ2-2	-	CASSELAGGPGELFF	TGTGCCAGCAGTGAACTAGCGGGGGGGCCCGGGGAGCTGTTTTTT
TRBD1	TRBV2	TRBJ1-4	-	CASSGQAEKLFF	TGTGCCAGCTCCGGACAGGCCGAAAAACTGTTTTTT
-	TRBV5-5	TRBJ2-4	-	CASSLGRETLAKNIQYF	TGTGCCAGCAGCTTGGGACGGGAGACACTAGCCAAAAACATTCAGTACTTC